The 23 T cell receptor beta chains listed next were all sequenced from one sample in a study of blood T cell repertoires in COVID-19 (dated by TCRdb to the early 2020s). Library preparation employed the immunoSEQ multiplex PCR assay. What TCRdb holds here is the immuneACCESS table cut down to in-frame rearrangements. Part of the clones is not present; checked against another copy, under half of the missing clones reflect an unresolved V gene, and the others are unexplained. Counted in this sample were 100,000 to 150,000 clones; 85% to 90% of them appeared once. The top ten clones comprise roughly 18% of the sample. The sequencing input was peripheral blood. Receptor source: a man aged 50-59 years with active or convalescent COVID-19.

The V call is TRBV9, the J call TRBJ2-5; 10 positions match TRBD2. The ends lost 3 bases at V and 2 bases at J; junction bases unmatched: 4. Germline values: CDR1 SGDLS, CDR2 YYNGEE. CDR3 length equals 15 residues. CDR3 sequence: CASSEGLAKQETQYF. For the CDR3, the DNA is TGTGCCAGCAGCGAGGGACTAGCGAAACAAGAGACCCAGTACTTC.

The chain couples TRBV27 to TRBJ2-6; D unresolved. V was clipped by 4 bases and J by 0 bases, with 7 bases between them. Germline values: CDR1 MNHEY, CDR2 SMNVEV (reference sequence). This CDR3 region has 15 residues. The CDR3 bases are TGTGCCAGCAGTTGGAGTAGCTCTGGGGCCAACGTCCTGACTTTC. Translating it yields CASSWSSSGANVLTF.

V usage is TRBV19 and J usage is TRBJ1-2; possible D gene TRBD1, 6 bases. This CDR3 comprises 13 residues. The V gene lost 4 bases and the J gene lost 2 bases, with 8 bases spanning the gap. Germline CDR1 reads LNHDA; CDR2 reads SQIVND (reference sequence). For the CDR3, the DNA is TGTGCCAGTAGTAGGGACACCAACTATGGCTACACCTTC. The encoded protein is CASSRDTNYGYTF. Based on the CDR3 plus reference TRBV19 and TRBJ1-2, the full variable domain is DGGITQSPKYLFRKEGQNVTLSCEQNLNHDAMYWYRQDPGQGLRLIYYSQIVNDFQKGDIAEGYSVSREKKESFPLTVTSAQKNPTAFYLCASSRDTNYGYTFGSGTRLTVV.

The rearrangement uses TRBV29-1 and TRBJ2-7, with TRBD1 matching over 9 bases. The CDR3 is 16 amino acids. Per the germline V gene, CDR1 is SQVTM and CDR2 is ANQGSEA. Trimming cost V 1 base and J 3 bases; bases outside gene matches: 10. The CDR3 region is CSVEGQGQGGIYEQYF. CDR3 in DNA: TGCAGCGTTGAAGGCCAGGGACAGGGAGGGATCTACGAGCAGTACTTC.

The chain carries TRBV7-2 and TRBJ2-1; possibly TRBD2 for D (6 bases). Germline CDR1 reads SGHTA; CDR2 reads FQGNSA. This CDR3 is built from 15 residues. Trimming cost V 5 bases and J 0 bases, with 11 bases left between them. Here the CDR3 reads CASSKEGISYNEQFF. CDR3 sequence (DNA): TGTGCCAGCAGCAAGGAGGGGATCTCCTACAATGAGCAGTTCTTC.

The CDR3 sequence: CASGSLAGGLTGELFF. In DNA form, the CDR3 reads TGTGCTAGTGGGTCACTAGCGGGGGGGCTTACCGGGGAGCTGTTTTTT. The rearrangement links TRBV12-5 to TRBJ2-2; 13 bases fit TRBD2. The CDR3 has 16 amino acids. Looked up from germline, CDR1 is LGHNT and CDR2 is FRNRAP. With 6 bases clipped from V and 5 bases from J, the junction kept 6 bases outside the gene matches.

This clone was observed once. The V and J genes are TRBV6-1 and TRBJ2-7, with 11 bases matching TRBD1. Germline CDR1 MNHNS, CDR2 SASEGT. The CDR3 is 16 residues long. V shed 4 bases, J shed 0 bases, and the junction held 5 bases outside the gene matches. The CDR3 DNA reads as TGTGCCAGCAGTGCCCCGGACAGGGGGCTCTCCTACGAGCAGTACTTC. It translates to CASSAPDRGLSYEQYF.

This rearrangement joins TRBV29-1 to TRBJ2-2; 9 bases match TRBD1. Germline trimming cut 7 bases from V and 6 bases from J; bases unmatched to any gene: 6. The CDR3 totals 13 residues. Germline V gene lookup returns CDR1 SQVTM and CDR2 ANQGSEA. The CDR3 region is CSANRGHAGELFF. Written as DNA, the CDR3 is TGCAGCGCAAACAGGGGGCATGCCGGGGAGCTGTTTTTT.

CDR3 nucleotides: TGTGCCAGCAGCAATATCCGGACAGCCTCTTTTTTGGCTTTCTTT. It encodes CASSNIRTASFLAFF. The gene calls are TRBV5-6 and TRBJ1-1; weak D call: TRBD1 (6 bases). Trimming pared 4 bases from V and 11 bases from J, leaving 24 bases between. The CDR3 length is 15 residues. CDR1 SGHDT and CDR2 YYEEEE come from the germline V gene. Variable domain in full (rest from reference TRBV5-6 and TRBJ1-1): DAGVTQSPTHLIKTRGQQVTLRCSPKSGHDTVSWYQQALGQGPQFIFQYYEEEERQRGNFPDRFSGHQFPNYSSELNVNALLLGDSALYLCASSNIRTASFLAFFGQGTRLTVV.

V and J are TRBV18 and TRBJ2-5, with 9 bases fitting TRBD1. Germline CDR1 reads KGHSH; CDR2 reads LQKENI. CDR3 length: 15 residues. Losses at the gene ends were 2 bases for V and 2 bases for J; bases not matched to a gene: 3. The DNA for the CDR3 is TGTGCCAGCTCACCAAGACAGGGGGGACAAGAGACCCAGTACTTC. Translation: CASSPRQGGQETQYF.

The CDR3 DNA reads TGTGCCAGCAGTTTAACTCGGGGAGGCGGCACCATATATTTT. Its translation is CASSLTRGGGTIYF. V is TRBV28 and J is TRBJ1-3; D not resolved. CDR3 length: 14 residues. The germline V gene has CDR1 MDHEN and CDR2 SYDVKM. Trimming took 2 bases from V and 9 from J, leaving 14 bases between them.

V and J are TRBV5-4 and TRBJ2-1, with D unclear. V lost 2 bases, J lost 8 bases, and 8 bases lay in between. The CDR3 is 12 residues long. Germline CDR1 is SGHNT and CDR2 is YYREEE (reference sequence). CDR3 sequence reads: CASSFLPHEQFF. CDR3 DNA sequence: TGTGCCAGCAGCTTTCTCCCCCATGAGCAGTTCTTC.

CDR3 region: CASSPSGTYEQYF. For the CDR3, the DNA is TGTGCCAGCAGCCCGAGCGGAACCTACGAGCAGTACTTC. The J gene is TRBJ2-7, the V gene TRBV27; perhaps TRBD2 as D (5 bases). This CDR3 contains 13 residues. The germline V gene has CDR1 MNHEY and CDR2 SMNVEV (reference sequence). V lost 6 bases and J 2 bases, leaving 11 bases between the germline ends.

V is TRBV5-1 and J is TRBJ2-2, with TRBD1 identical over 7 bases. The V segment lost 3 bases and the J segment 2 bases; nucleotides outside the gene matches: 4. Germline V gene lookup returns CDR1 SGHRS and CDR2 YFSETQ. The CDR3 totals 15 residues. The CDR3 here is CASSSTGINTGELFF. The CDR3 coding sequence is TGCGCCAGCAGCTCGACAGGGATCAACACCGGGGAGCTGTTTTTT.

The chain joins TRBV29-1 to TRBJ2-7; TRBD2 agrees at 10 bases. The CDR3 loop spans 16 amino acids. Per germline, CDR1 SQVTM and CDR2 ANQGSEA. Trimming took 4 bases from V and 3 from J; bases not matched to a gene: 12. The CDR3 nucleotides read TGCAGCGTTGGTGGGGCGCGTACTAGCGGGATCTACGAGCAGTACTTC. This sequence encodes CSVGGARTSGIYEQYF.

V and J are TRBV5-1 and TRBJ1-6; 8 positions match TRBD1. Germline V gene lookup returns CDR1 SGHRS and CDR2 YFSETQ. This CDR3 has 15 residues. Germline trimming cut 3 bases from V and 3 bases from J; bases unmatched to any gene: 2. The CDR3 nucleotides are TGCGCCAGCAGCTCAGGACAGGGCTATAATTCACCCCTCCACTTT. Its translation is CASSSGQGYNSPLHF.

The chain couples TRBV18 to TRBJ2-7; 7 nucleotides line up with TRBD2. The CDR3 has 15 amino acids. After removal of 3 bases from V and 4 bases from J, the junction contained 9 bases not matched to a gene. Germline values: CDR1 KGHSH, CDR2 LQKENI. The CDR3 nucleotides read TGTGCCAGCTCACCGGGGGGGAATGGAATTTACGAGCAGTACTTC. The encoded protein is CASSPGGNGIYEQYF.

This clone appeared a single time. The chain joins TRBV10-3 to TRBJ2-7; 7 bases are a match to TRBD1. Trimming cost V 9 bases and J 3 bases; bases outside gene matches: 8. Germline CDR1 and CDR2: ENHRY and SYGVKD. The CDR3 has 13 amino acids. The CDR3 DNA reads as TGTGCCATAAAGGCGACAGGGAGCTACGAGCAGTACTTC. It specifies CAIKATGSYEQYF.

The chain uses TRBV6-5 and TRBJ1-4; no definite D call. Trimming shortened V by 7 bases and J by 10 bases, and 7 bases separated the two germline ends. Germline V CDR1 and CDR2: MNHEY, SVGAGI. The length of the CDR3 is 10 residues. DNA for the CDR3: TGTGCCAGCACGGCAGGAAAACTGTTTTTT. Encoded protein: CASTAGKLFF.

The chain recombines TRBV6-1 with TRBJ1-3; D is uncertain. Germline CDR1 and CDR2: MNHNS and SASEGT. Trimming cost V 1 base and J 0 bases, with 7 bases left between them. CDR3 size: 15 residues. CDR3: CASSEVWSSGNTIYF. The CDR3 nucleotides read TGTGCCAGCAGTGAAGTCTGGAGCTCTGGAAACACCATATATTTT.

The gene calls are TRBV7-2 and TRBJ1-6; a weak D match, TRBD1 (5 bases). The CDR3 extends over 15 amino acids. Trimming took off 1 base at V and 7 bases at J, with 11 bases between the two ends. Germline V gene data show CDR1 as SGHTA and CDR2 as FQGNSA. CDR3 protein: CASSLVSTDNSPLHF. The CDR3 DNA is TGTGCCAGCAGCTTAGTTTCGACAGACAATTCACCCCTCCACTTT.

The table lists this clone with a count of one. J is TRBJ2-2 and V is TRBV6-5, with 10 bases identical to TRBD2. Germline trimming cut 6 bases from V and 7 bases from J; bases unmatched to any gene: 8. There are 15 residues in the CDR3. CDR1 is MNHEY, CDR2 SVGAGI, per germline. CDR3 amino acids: CASRELAGVVGELFF. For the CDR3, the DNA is TGTGCCAGCAGAGAGCTAGCGGGAGTTGTCGGGGAGCTGTTTTTT.

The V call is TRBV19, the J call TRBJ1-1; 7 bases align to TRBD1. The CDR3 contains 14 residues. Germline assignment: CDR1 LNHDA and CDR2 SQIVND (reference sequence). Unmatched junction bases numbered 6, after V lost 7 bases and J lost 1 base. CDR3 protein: CASILGTENTEAFF. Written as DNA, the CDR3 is TGTGCCAGTATCCTTGGGACAGAGAACACTGAAGCTTTCTTT.